The present T cell receptor beta chain was sequenced within a study of cytomegalovirus exposure and HLA in healthy donors. Study-level background: An early data release held around 80 million unique TCRs from HLA-typed donors.

CDR3 length equals 14 residues. Between the trimmed V and J ends, which lost 5 bases and 3 bases, there was a span of 13 bases. Germline V gene sequence: CDR1 SGHVS, CDR2 FQNEAQ. It was with 60 Vbeta and 13 Jbeta primers that the PCR ran. The method was immunoSEQ multiplex PCR; TCRdb's version includes in-frame clones alone and lacks a portion of them. The sample carries about 120,000 clones, 75% recorded once. Concerning this clone: What it recognizes is unknown.

General study points: The likely explanation for a cluster of highly shared sequence variants was sequencing artifact.

Sequencing input: PBMCs. The chain employs TRBV7-8 and TRBJ1-2; D possibly corresponds to TRBD1 (6 bases). This TCR was recovered from a woman between 35 and 50 years old in good health and CMV-seropositive. The CDR3 DNA reads as TGTGCCAGCAGCCGAGGGAAGGGGGACTATGGCTACACCTTC. It translates to CASSRGKGDYGYTF.